Below, one T cell receptor beta chain is given with its context. Its antigen remains unknown. TCRdb analysed the reads with MiXCR anew, one entry per CDR3 protein. The sample yields roughly 300,000 distinct CDR3 sequences, over 20% seen once. The data stem from a study of T cell repertoires in cytomegalovirus infection. Study at large: Matching HLA type, along with CMV infection, was indicated by public TCR beta signatures.

Regarding the study as a whole: Pooled public TCR beta family frequency picked out CMV carriers with the relevant HLA. CMV-specific TCR beta clonotypes restricted by HLA-C were the ones dominating the ex vivo response.

J was trimmed by 4 bases and V by 1 base; bases with no gene match: 6. Germline V gene sequence: CDR1 SQVTM, CDR2 ANQGSEA. This CDR3 has 16 amino acids. The sequence came from a human donor in good health (CMV status not recorded). Some clones in this sample may be carry-over from other donors' samples. The rearrangement joins TRBV29-1 to TRBJ2-1; 11 positions agree with TRBD2. The sequencing sample was made of PBMCs. In DNA, the CDR3 is TGCAGCGTTGAAGTGCTGACTAGCGGGACATACAATGAGCAGTTCTTC. Amino acid sequence: CSVEVLTSGTYNEQFF.